This paragraph covers one T cell receptor beta chain sequence. The CDR3 covers 12 residues. V was shortened by 1 base and J by 8 bases, with 8 bases between the two germline ends. Germline CDR1 is SNHLY and CDR2 is FYNNEI. The data derive from a study of blood T cell repertoires in COVID-19. Generated by immunoSEQ multiplex PCR, the TCRdb table keeps only in-frame clones and is missing some. The sample shows 43,000 or so clones, over 80% of them seen only once. The sequenced material came from peripheral blood. The sequence derives from a man aged 55 to 70 with active COVID-19. The chain has TRBV2 and TRBJ1-2, with D unresolved. The CDR3 DNA sequence: TGTGCCAGCAGTGAAGATGGAGACGGCTACACCTTC. This gives the protein CASSEDGDGYTF.